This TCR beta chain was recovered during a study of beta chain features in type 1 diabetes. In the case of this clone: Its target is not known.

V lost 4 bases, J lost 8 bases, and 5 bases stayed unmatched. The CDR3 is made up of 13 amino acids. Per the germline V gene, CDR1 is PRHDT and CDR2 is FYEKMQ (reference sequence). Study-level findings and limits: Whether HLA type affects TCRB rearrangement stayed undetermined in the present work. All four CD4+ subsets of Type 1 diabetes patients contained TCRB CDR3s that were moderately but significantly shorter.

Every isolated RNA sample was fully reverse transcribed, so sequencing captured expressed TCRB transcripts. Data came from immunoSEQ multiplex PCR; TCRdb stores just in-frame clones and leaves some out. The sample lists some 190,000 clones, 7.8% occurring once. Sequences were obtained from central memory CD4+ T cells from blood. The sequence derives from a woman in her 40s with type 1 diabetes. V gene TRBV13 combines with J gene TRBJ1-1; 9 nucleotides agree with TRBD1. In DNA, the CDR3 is TGTGCCAGCAGCTGGACAGGGGCGGCGGAAGCTTTCTTT. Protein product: CASSWTGAAEAFF.